This T cell receptor (beta chain) was recovered during a study of early T cells in non-severe SARS-CoV-2 infection. About the research overall: Sequencing targeted bulk RNA from unsorted whole blood, leaving chains unpaired.

The ends lost 5 bases at V and 11 bases at J; junction bases unmatched: 21. Germline CDR1 DFQATT, CDR2 SNEGSKA (reference sequence). This CDR3 has 16 residues. This clonotype has more than one count but fewer than ten. Its antigen is currently unknown. Each cDNA molecule carried a unique molecular identifier. TCRdb re-derived calls from the 5' RACE reads in MiXCR, one entry per CDR3 protein. The repertoire holds about 80,000 distinct CDR3 sequences, with roughly 12% as singletons. Points from the study as a whole: The study's VDJdb matching favored anti-spike CD8 responses and missed private and CD4 specificities.

This clonotype originated in an adult who was a healthcare worker with PCR-confirmed SARS-CoV-2 infection or an uninfected control (not recorded which). The sample consisted of whole blood. This sequence joins TRBV20-1 and TRBJ2-3; TRBD2 matches at 8 bases. CDR3 nucleotides: TGCAGTGCTCCCGCGGGGGGACACCGATCTTATTGGAAGCAGTATTTT. Translated, it gives CSAPAGGHRSYWKQYF.